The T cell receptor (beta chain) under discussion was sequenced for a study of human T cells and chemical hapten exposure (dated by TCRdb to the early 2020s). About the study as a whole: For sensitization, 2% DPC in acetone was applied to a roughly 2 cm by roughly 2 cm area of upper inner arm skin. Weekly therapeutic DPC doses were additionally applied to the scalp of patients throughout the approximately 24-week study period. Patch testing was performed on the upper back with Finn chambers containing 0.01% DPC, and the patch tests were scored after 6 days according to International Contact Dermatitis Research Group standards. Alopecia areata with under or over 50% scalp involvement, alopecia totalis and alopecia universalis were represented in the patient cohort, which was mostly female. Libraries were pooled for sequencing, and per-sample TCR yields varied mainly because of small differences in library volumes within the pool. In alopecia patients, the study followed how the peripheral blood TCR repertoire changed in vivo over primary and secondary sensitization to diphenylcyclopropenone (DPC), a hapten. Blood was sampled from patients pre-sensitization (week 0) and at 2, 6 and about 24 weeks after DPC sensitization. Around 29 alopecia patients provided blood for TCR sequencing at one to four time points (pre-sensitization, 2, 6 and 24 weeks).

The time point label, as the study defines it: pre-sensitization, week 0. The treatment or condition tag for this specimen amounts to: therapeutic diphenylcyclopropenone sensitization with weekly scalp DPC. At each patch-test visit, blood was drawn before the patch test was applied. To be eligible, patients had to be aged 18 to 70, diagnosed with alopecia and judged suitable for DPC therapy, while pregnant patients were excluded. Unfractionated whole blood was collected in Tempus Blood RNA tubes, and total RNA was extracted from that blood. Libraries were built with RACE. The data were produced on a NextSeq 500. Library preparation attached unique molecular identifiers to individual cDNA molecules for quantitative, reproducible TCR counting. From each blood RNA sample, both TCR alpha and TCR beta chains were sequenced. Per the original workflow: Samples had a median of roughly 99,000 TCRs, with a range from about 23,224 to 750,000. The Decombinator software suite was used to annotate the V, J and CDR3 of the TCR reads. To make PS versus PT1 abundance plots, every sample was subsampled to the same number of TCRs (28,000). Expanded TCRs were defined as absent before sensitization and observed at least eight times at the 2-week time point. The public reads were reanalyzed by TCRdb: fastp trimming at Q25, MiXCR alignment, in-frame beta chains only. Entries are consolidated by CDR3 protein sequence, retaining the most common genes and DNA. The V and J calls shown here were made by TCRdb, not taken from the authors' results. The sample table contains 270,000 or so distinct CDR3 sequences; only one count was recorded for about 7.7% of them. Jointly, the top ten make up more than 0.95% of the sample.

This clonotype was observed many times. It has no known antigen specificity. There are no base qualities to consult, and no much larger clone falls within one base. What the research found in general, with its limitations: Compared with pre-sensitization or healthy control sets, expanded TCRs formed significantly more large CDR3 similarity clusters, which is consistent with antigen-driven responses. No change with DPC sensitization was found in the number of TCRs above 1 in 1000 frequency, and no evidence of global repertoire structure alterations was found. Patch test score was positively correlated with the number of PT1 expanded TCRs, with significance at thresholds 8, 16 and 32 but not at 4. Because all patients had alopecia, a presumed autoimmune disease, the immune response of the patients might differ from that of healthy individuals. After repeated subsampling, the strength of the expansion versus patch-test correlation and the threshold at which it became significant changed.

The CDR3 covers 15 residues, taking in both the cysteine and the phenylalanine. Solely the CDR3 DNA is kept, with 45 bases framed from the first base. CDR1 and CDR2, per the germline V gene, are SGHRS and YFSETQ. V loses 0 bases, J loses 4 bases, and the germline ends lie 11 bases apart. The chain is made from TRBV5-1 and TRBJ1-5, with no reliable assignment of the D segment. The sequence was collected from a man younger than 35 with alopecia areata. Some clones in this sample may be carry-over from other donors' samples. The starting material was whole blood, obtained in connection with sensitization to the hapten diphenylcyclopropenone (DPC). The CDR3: CASSLGSSGNQPQHF. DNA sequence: TGCGCCAGCAGCTTGGGTAGTTCGGGAAATCAGCCCCAGCATTTT.